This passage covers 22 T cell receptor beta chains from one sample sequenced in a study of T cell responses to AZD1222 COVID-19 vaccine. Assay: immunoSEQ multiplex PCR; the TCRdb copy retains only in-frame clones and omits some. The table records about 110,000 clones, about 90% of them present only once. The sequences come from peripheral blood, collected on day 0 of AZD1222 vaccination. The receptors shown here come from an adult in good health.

CDR3 DNA: TGTGCCAGCGGGGGAGGGGGTAACACTGAAGCTTTCTTT. Translating it yields CASGGGGNTEAFF. J is TRBJ1-1 and V is TRBV28; perhaps TRBD1 as D (6 bases). Per germline, CDR1 MDHEN and CDR2 SYDVKM. V was shortened by 8 bases and J by 2 bases, with 12 bases between the two germline ends. The CDR3 has 13 amino acids.

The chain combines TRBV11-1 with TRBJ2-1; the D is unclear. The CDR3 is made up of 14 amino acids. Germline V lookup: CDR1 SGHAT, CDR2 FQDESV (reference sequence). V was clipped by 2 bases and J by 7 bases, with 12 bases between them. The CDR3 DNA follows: TGTGCCAGCAGCTTACAAATGGGTTTTAATGAGCAGTTCTTC. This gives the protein CASSLQMGFNEQFF.

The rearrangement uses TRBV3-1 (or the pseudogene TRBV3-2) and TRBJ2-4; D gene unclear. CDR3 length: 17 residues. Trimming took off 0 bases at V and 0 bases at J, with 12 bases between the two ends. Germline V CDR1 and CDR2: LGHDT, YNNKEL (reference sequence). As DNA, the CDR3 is TGTGCCAGCAGCCAAGATATCACTCCAAAAGCCAAAAACATTCAGTACTTC. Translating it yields CASSQDITPKAKNIQYF.

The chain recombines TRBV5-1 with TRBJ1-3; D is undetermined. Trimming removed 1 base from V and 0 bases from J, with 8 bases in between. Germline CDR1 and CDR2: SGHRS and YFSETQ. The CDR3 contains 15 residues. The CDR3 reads CASSLSPGSGNTIYF. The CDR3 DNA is TGCGCCAGCAGCTTGTCCCCTGGCTCTGGAAACACCATATATTTT.

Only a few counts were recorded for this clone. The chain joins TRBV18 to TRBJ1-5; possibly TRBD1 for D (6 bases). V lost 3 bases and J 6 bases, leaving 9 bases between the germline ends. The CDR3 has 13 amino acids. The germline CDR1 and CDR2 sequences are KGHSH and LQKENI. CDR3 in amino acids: CASSPGGPQPQHF. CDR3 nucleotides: TGTGCCAGCTCACCGGGGGGGCCTCAGCCCCAGCATTTT. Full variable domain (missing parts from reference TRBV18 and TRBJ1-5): NAGVMQNPRHLVRRRGQEARLRCSPMKGHSHVYWYRQLPEEGLKFMVYLQKENIIDESGMPKERFSAEFPKEGPSILRIQQVVRGDSAAYFCASSPGGPQPQHFGDGTRLSIL.

The CDR3 region has the DNA TGCGCCAGCAGTGTTAGGTCATGGCCCTACGAGCAGTACTTC. Its translation: CASSVRSWPYEQYF. The chain employs TRBV10-1 and TRBJ2-7; D is unclear. From germline, CDR1 is WNHNN and CDR2 SYGVQD (reference sequence). The V and J ends lost 4 bases and 2 bases respectively, with 12 bases between them. The CDR3 loop spans 14 amino acids.

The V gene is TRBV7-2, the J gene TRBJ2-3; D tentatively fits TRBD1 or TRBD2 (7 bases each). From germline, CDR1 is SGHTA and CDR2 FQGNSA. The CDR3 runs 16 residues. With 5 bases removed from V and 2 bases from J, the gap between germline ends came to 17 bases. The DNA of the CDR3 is TGTGCCAGCAGCGGACGGGGGAGGGGGCCCACAGATACGCAGTATTTT. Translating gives CASSGRGRGPTDTQYF.

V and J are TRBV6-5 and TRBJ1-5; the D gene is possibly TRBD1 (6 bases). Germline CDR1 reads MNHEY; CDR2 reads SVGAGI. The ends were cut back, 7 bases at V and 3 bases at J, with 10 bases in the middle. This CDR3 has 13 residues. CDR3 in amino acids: CASTRDNNQPQHF. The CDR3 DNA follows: TGTGCCAGCACCAGGGACAACAATCAGCCCCAGCATTTT.

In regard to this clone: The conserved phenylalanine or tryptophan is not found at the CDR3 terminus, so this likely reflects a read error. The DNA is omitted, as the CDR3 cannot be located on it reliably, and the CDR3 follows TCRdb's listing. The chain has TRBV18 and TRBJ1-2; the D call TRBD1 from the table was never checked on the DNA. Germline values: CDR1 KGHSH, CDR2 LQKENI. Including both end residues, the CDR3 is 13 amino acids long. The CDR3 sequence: CASSPLDRGDPSV.

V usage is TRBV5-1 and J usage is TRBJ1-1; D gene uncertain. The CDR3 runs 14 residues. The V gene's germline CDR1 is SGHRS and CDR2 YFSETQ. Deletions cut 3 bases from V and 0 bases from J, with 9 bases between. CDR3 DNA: TGCGCCAGCAGCTCACTGACGGTGAACACTGAAGCTTTCTTT. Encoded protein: CASSSLTVNTEAFF.

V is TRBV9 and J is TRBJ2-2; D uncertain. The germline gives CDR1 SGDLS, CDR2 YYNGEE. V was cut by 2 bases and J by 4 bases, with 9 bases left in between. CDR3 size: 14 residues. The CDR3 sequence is CASSVGTLTGELFF. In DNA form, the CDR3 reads TGTGCCAGCAGCGTCGGCACCCTCACCGGGGAGCTGTTTTTT.

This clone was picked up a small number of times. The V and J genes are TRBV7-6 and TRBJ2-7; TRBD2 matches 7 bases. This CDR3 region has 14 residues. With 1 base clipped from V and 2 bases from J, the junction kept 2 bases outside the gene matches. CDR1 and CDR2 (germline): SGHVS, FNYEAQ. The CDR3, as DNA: TGTGCCAGCAGCTTAGAGGGACTACCCTACGAGCAGTACTTC. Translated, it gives CASSLEGLPYEQYF. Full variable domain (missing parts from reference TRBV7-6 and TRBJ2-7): GAGVSQSPRYKVTKRGQDVALRCDPISGHVSLYWYRQALGQGPEFLTYFNYEAQQDKSGLPNDRFSAERPEGSISTLTIQRTEQRDSAMYRCASSLEGLPYEQYFGPGTRLTVT.

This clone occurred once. The CDR3 sequence: CASSLSNSPPSSYNEQFF. The DNA for the CDR3 is TGTGCCAGCAGTTTATCAAACTCCCCCCCGAGCTCCTACAATGAGCAGTTCTTC. J is TRBJ2-1 and V is TRBV27; no clear D. CDR1 is MNHEY, CDR2 SMNVEV, per germline (reference sequence). With 0 bases removed from V and 0 bases from J, the gap between germline ends came to 15 bases. The CDR3 is 18 residues long.

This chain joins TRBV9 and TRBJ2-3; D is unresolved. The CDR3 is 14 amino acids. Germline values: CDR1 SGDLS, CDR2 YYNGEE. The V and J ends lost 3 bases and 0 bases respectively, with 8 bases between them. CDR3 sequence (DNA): TGTGCCAGCAGCGGGCAGCTTAGCACAGATACGCAGTATTTT. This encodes CASSGQLSTDTQYF.

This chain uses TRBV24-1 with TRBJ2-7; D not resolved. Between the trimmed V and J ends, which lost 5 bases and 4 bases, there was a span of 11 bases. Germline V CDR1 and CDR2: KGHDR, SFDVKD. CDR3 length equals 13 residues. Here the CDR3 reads CATSGDKGYEQYF. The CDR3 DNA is TGTGCCACCAGTGGGGATAAGGGATACGAGCAGTACTTC.

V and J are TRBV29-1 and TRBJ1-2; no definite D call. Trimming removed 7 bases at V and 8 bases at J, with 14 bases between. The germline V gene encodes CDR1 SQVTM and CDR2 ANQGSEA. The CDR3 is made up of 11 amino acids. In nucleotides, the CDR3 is TGCAGCGCGACACTATTGGGCGGCTACACCTTC. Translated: CSATLLGGYTF.

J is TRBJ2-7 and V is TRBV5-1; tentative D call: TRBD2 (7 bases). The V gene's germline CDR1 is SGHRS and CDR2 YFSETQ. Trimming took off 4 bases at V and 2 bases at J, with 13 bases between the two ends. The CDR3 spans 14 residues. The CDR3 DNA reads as TGCGCCAGCAGCGAAAGGGGGGGTGCCTACGAGCAGTACTTC. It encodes CASSERGGAYEQYF.

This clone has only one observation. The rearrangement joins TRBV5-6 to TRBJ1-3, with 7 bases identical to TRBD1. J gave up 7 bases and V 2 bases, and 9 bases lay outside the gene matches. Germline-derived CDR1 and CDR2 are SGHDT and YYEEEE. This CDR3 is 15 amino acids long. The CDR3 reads CASSFAQGRGNTIYF. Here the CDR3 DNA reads TGTGCCAGCAGCTTTGCACAGGGGAGAGGGAACACCATATATTTT.

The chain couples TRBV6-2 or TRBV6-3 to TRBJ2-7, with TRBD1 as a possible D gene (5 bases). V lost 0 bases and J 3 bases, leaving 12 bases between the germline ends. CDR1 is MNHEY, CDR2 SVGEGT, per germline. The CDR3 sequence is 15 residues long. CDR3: CASSYSRPQGYEQYF. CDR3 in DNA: TGTGCCAGCAGTTACTCGAGGCCCCAGGGCTACGAGCAGTACTTC.

CDR3 loop: CSASDDRDNSPLHF. The CDR3 nucleotides read TGCAGTGCTAGTGATGACAGGGATAATTCACCCCTCCACTTT. The chain links TRBV20-1 to TRBJ1-6; 7 bases line up with TRBD1. Germline V CDR1 and CDR2: DFQATT, SNEGSKA (reference sequence). The J segment lost 5 bases and the V segment lost 3 bases, leaving 4 bases of the junction unmatched. The CDR3 covers 14 residues.

The CDR3 region is CASSPGQGAGTEAFF. The CDR3 bases are TGTGCCAGCAGTCCGGGACAGGGGGCAGGCACTGAAGCTTTCTTT. The chain recombines TRBV6-2 or TRBV6-3 with TRBJ1-1, with TRBD1 identical over 12 bases. The trim removed 5 bases at V and 4 bases at J, leaving 5 bases unmatched. Germline V gene lookup returns CDR1 MNHEY and CDR2 SVGEGT. The CDR3 loop spans 15 amino acids.

CDR3 sequence (DNA): TGTGCCAGCAGCTTAGTCGGGGAACGCCGGGGTGAGCAGTTCTTC. It encodes CASSLVGERRGEQFF. The V gene is TRBV7-9, the J gene TRBJ2-1, with D possibly being TRBD2 (5 bases). In germline, CDR1 is SEHNR, CDR2 FQNEAQ (reference sequence). With 1 base removed from V and 9 bases from J, the gap between germline ends came to 16 bases. The CDR3 length is 15 residues.